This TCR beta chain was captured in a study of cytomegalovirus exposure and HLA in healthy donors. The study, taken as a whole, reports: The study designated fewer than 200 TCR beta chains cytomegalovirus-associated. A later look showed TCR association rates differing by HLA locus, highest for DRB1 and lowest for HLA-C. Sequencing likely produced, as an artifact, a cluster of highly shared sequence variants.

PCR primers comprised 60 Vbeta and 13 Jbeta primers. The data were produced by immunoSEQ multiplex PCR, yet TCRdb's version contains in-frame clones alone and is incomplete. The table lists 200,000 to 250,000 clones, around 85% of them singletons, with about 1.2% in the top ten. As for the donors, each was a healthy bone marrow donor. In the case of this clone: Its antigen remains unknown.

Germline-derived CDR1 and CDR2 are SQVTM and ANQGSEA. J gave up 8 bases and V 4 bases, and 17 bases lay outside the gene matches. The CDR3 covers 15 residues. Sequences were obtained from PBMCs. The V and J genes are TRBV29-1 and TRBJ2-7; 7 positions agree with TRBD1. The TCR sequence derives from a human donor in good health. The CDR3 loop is CSVADRADRDPKQYF. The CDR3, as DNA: TGCAGCGTTGCCGATCGGGCTGACAGGGACCCAAAGCAGTACTTC.